These 20 T cell receptor beta chains originate from one sample sequenced in a study of T cells in Graves' hyperthyroidism and ophthalmopathy (dated by TCRdb to between 2018 and 2021). The library was produced with multiplex PCR. The sequencer listed for this sample is Illumina HiSeq 2000. Amplification of TCR beta CDR3 regions was carried out from RNA transcripts. The TCR CDR3 was subjected to a first round of RT-PCR using the HTBI primer set and the Qiagen OneStep RT-PCR kit. TCRdb ran its own pipeline on the public reads, namely fastp trimming at Q25 and MiXCR clone calling, and kept in-frame beta chains. Rows merge per CDR3 protein into single entries with the most common DNA and genes. This sample is represented by around 340,000 distinct CDR3 sequences; around 20% of them were singletons. The top ten clonotypes cover over 40% of the sample. Sequenced sample: blood. Receptors were obtained from a woman aged 50 to 60 with Graves' hyperthyroidism.

This clonotype was observed a few times. The rearrangement links TRBV19 to TRBJ1-2; D is undetermined. The germline gives CDR1 LNHDA, CDR2 SQIVND (reference sequence). The CDR3 has 14 residues. The V and J ends lost 5 bases and 3 bases respectively, with 13 bases between them. The CDR3 nucleotides read TGTGCCAGTAGTCCCTCGACCCGATACTATGGCTACACCTTC. Its protein is CASSPSTRYYGYTF.

V usage is TRBV7-2 and J usage is TRBJ2-2; D may be TRBD1 (6 bases). Germline V gives CDR1 SGHTA, CDR2 FQGNSA. This CDR3 is 17 amino acids long. V lost 3 bases and J 1 base, leaving 15 bases between the germline ends. The CDR3 coding sequence is TGTGCCAGCAGCTTGTGGCCCCCGGGACAGAACACCGGGGAGCTGTTTTTT. It translates to CASSLWPPGQNTGELFF.

This chain uses TRBV4-2 with TRBJ2-7; no clear D. Trimming removed 2 bases from V and 6 bases from J, with 14 bases in between. CDR1 is LGHNA and CDR2 is YNFKEQ in the germline V gene. The CDR3 length is 14 residues. CDR3 sequence reads: CASSQRYHPCEQYF. The CDR3 nucleotides are TGTGCCAGCAGCCAAAGGTACCATCCTTGCGAGCAGTACTTC.

In its sample, this clonotype was seen a few times. This chain links TRBV7-3 with TRBJ2-2; 8 bases agree with TRBD1. The CDR3 contains 16 residues. The V and J ends lost 8 bases and 1 base, in that order; junction bases with no gene match: 9. Germline V gene sequence: CDR1 SGHTA, CDR2 FQGTGA. As DNA, the CDR3 is TGTGCCAGCTCCAAACGGACAGGGCTGAACACCGGGGAGCTGTTTTTT. Translation: CASSKRTGLNTGELFF.

The V gene is TRBV18, the J gene TRBJ1-1, with a tentative D call TRBD1 (6 bases). Trimming pared 5 bases from V and 11 bases from J, leaving 15 bases between. The CDR3 runs 12 residues. The V gene's germline CDR1 is KGHSH and CDR2 LQKENI. For the CDR3, the DNA is TGTGCCAGCTCATCGACAGGTTCGGGGGCTTTCTTT. Its translation: CASSSTGSGAFF.

This clonotype has a count of ten or more. This chain uses TRBV28 with TRBJ1-6; no reliable D call. The CDR3 totals 12 residues. The V gene lost 7 bases and the J gene lost 6 bases, with 7 bases spanning the gap. The germline CDR1 and CDR2 sequences are MDHEN and SYDVKM. CDR3 nucleotide sequence: TGTGCCAGCAAGGCCTCTAATTCACCCCTCCACTTT. Translation gives CASKASNSPLHF.

This clonotype was counted many times. The chain recombines TRBV6-5 with TRBJ2-7, with D tentatively TRBD2 (5 bases). Trimming removed 0 bases at V and 2 bases at J, with 11 bases between. CDR3 length equals 15 residues. CDR1 is MNHEY, CDR2 SVGAGI, per germline. The CDR3 here is CASSYSAGRTYEQYF. The CDR3 DNA reads TGTGCCAGCAGTTACTCGGCGGGCCGAACCTACGAGCAGTACTTC.

This clonotype showed up many times. The chain joins TRBV7-2 to TRBJ2-3; 8 bases align to TRBD2. J was trimmed by 4 bases and V by 4 bases; bases with no gene match: 16. The CDR3 has 18 residues. The V gene's germline CDR1 is SGHTA and CDR2 FQGNSA. CDR3 DNA sequence: TGTGCCAGCAGCTCCCTGCGGGGGGCCCGCCGGGGGGCAGATACGCAGTATTTT. Its translation is CASSSLRGARRGADTQYF.

The chain joins TRBV9 to TRBJ2-7; D unclear. Germline assignment: CDR1 SGDLS and CDR2 YYNGEE. The CDR3 spans 14 residues. Trimming left V 0 bases short and J 3 bases short, with 10 bases between. The CDR3 reads CASSVEGLGYEQYF. CDR3 DNA: TGTGCCAGCAGCGTAGAAGGATTGGGCTACGAGCAGTACTTC.

This clonotype was observed once. The CDR3 here is CASSISAGVGTEAFF. DNA of the CDR3: TGTGCCAGTAGTATATCGGCAGGGGTGGGCACTGAAGCTTTCTTT. V and J are TRBV19 and TRBJ1-1, with a tentative D call TRBD1 (6 bases). Germline CDR1 LNHDA, CDR2 SQIVND (reference sequence). V was shortened by 2 bases and J by 4 bases, with 14 bases between the two germline ends. The CDR3 spans 15 residues. Full variable domain (missing parts from reference TRBV19 and TRBJ1-1): DGGITQSPKYLFRKEGQNVTLSCEQNLNHDAMYWYRQDPGQGLRLIYYSQIVNDFQKGDIAEGYSVSREKKESFPLTVTSAQKNPTAFYLCASSISAGVGTEAFFGQGTRLTVV.

This clonotype was counted between two and nine times. The rearrangement links TRBV6-1 to TRBJ2-7, with D unclear. There are 14 residues in the CDR3. Between the trimmed V and J ends, which lost 11 bases and 0 bases, there was a span of 17 bases. Germline assignment: CDR1 MNHNS and CDR2 SASEGT. This CDR3 reads CAGKLGKSSYEQYF. CDR3 in DNA: TGTGCCGGGAAGTTGGGGAAGAGCTCCTACGAGCAGTACTTC.

At least ten counts were recorded for this clonotype. The V call is TRBV3-1, the J call TRBJ2-1; D not certain. The CDR3 totals 13 residues. Trimming took off 0 bases at V and 12 bases at J, with 12 bases between the two ends. Germline loops: CDR1 LGHDT, CDR2 YNNKEL (reference sequence). In nucleotides, the CDR3 is TGTGCCAGCAGCCAAGATCCAAGTACCATGCAGTTCTTC. It yields the protein CASSQDPSTMQFF.

This chain links TRBV5-1 with TRBJ2-3, with a weak D call TRBD1 (5 bases). The CDR3 is made up of 17 amino acids. The ends were cut back, 4 bases at V and 5 bases at J, with 23 bases in the middle. CDR1 SGHRS and CDR2 YFSETQ come from the germline V gene. The CDR3 region has the DNA TGCGCCAGCAGCCTTAACCCGGGCGGCAGGGAAATAGATACGCAGTATTTT. The encoded protein is CASSLNPGGREIDTQYF. Drawing the rest from reference TRBV5-1 and TRBJ2-3, the complete variable domain is KAGVTQTPRYLIKTRGQQVTLSCSPISGHRSVSWYQQTPGQGLQFLFEYFSETQRNKGNFPGRFSGRQFSNSRSEMNVSTLELGDSALYLCASSLNPGGREIDTQYFGPGTRLTVL.

In its sample, this clonotype was seen many times. The V gene is TRBV2, the J gene TRBJ2-3; D not certain. The germline V gene has CDR1 SNHLY and CDR2 FYNNEI. The CDR3 contains 14 residues. Between the trimmed V and J ends, which lost 5 bases and 2 bases, there was a span of 11 bases. Written as DNA, the CDR3 is TGTGCCAGCAGTCTAACCCAAACCACAGATACGCAGTATTTT. Protein: CASSLTQTTDTQYF.

The gene calls are TRBV4-1 and TRBJ2-2, with no clear D. There are 14 residues in the CDR3. With 0 bases removed from V and 4 bases from J, the gap between germline ends came to 6 bases. Per germline, CDR1 MGHRA and CDR2 YSYEKL. CDR3 residues: CASSQEPGTGELFF. DNA of the CDR3: TGCGCCAGCAGCCAAGAACCAGGCACCGGGGAGCTGTTTTTT.

V gene TRBV20-1 combines with J gene TRBJ2-2; TRBD1 might be the D (6 bases). Germline V gene data show CDR1 as DFQATT and CDR2 as SNEGSKA (reference sequence). V was trimmed by 3 bases and J by 2 bases, leaving 10 bases between them. The CDR3 contains 14 residues. The CDR3 sequence is CSARPGANTGELFF. CDR3 sequence (DNA): TGCAGTGCTAGGCCAGGGGCCAACACCGGGGAGCTGTTTTTT.

This clonotype was seen repeatedly, ten times or more. This rearrangement joins TRBV20-1 to TRBJ1-6; 8 nucleotides match TRBD1. CDR3 length: 15 residues. Germline V lookup: CDR1 DFQATT, CDR2 SNEGSKA (reference sequence). Trimming removed 2 bases from V and 9 bases from J; junction bases left unmatched: 9. The DNA of the CDR3 is TGCAGTGCTAGACCCCAGGCAGGGGGCGGTTCACCCCTCCACTTT. Residues: CSARPQAGGGSPLHF.

This clonotype was seen at least ten times. The chain joins TRBV28 to TRBJ2-7; D remains unclear. The V and J ends lost 3 bases and 5 bases respectively, with 5 bases between them. The CDR3 has 11 residues. The germline CDR1 and CDR2 sequences are MDHEN and SYDVKM. The CDR3 coding sequence is TGTGCCAGCAGTTTCGTCCACGAGCAGTACTTC. Protein product: CASSFVHEQYF. Full variable domain (missing parts from reference TRBV28 and TRBJ2-7): DVKVTQSSRYLVKRTGEKVFLECVQDMDHENMFWYRQDPGLGLRLIYFSYDVKMKEKGDIPEGYSVSREKKERFSLILESASTNQTSMYLCASSFVHEQYFGPGTRLTVT.

This clonotype occurred a few times. The chain links TRBV7-6 to TRBJ2-1, with D maybe TRBD1 (7 bases). Germline CDR1 SGHVS, CDR2 FNYEAQ. CDR3 length: 15 amino acids. V gave up 5 bases and J gave up 5 bases, with 16 bases separating them. CDR3 DNA: TGTGCCAGCAGCCCTGGGGGGACAGCGAACAATGAGCAGTTCTTC. Protein sequence: CASSPGGTANNEQFF.

This clonotype was detected many times. This chain links TRBV27 with TRBJ2-1; 10 bases match TRBD2. The CDR3 sequence is 16 residues long. Germline CDR1 is MNHEY and CDR2 is SMNVEV (reference sequence). Unmatched junction bases numbered 16, after V lost 10 bases and J lost 7 bases. This CDR3 reads CATNRGTSARGNEQFF. CDR3 nucleotide sequence: TGTGCCACCAATCGAGGGACTAGCGCTCGAGGGAATGAGCAGTTCTTC.